The clone carrying this TCR beta chain turned up a few times. This specimen comes from a study of immune heterogeneity within non-small cell lung tumors. Bulk tumor genomic DNA (about 590 ng per sample) served as template. Several widely spaced biopsies per primary tumor were taken during surgery. Curative surgery was undertaken by patients, who had untreated, newly diagnosed non-small cell lung cancer. The donors were patients with newly diagnosed non-small cell lung cancer undergoing curative-intent surgery. TCR beta CDR3 was amplified by multiplex PCR using 32 V and 13 J primers. TCRdb analysed the multiplex PCR reads with MiXCR anew, one entry per CDR3 protein. The sample has about 22,000 distinct CDR3 sequences, 25% to 30% seen once; the top ten hold over 3.5%. The junction had 7 bases not matched to a gene; V was cut back by 10 bases and J by 2 bases. The CDR3 runs to 14 residues. Germline values: CDR1 MNHNS, CDR2 SASEGT.

This sequence originates from a man in his forties with non-small cell lung cancer. The chain carries TRBV6-1 and TRBJ2-5, with 10 bases aligning to TRBD2. Sequencing input: lung tumor tissue. DNA for the CDR3: TGTGCCACCCGAGGACTAGCGGCACAAGAGACCCAGTACTTC. The encoded protein is CATRGLAAQETQYF.